The next 26 T cell receptor beta chains were all read from a single sample in a study of blood T cell repertoires in COVID-19. This table comes from immunoSEQ multiplex PCR, and its TCRdb copy is limited to in-frame clones, with some not included. The sample lists about 59,000 clones; approximately 79% were seen once. Sequences were obtained from peripheral blood. The receptors derive from a woman aged 65 to 85 with acute or convalescent COVID-19.

This clone showed up just a few times. This chain connects TRBV6-5 to TRBJ2-2; D possibly corresponds to TRBD1 (6 bases). V lost 7 bases to trimming and J lost 0 bases, with 9 bases between them. CDR3 size: 14 residues. Per the germline V gene, CDR1 is MNHEY and CDR2 is SVGAGI. Here the CDR3 reads CASTQGTNTGELFF. The CDR3 DNA reads as TGTGCCAGCACTCAGGGGACGAACACCGGGGAGCTGTTTTTT.

This chain connects TRBV5-8 to TRBJ1-6; D remains unclear. Germline V gene lookup returns CDR1 SGHTS and CDR2 YDEGEE. This CDR3 spans 17 amino acids. V lost 4 bases to trimming and J lost 0 bases, with 14 bases between them. In nucleotides, the CDR3 is TGTGCCAGCAGCCCTCCGATTGGGAGCTCCTATAATTCACCCCTCCACTTT. It encodes CASSPPIGSSYNSPLHF.

This chain uses TRBV9 with TRBJ2-3; TRBD2 aligns across 9 bases. Germline CDR1 is SGDLS and CDR2 is YYNGEE. This CDR3 contains 18 residues. V lost 7 bases and J lost 2; bases outside the gene matches: 17. The DNA of the CDR3 is TGTGCCAGCCGTGACGCACAACTAAGCGGGGGGTTCACAGATACGCAGTATTTT. This encodes CASRDAQLSGGFTDTQYF. Full variable domain (rest looked up from reference TRBV9 and TRBJ2-3): DSGVTQTPKHLITATGQRVTLRCSPRSGDLSVYWYQQSLDQGLQFLIQYYNGEERAKGNILERFSAQQFPDLHSELNLSSLELGDSALYFCASRDAQLSGGFTDTQYFGPGTRLTVL.

The V and J genes are TRBV7-2 and TRBJ1-6; 8 positions agree with TRBD1. Germline values: CDR1 SGHTA, CDR2 FQGNSA. V lost 6 bases and J lost 11; bases outside the gene matches: 9. This CDR3 spans 14 amino acids. The CDR3 here is CASSGTGTFAPLHF. CDR3 in DNA: TGTGCCAGCAGTGGGACAGGTACTTTCGCACCCCTCCACTTT.

This clone was seen just once. This chain links TRBV5-1 with TRBJ2-5; D uncertain. The CDR3 is 13 amino acids. Trimming took 4 bases from V and 4 from J, leaving 11 bases between them. The germline gives CDR1 SGHRS, CDR2 YFSETQ. The CDR3 region has the DNA TGCGCCAGCAGCACCACCCTCGGAGAGACCCAGTACTTC. This gives the protein CASSTTLGETQYF.

V gene TRBV7-9 combines with J gene TRBJ2-1; TRBD2 matches at 8 bases. V lost 7 bases, J lost 7 bases, and 12 bases stayed unmatched. This CDR3 has 15 residues. Germline V gene data show CDR1 as SEHNR and CDR2 as FQNEAQ (reference sequence). CDR3: CASKVAGGSFNEQFF. CDR3 nucleotides: TGTGCCAGCAAGGTGGCGGGGGGTTCGTTTAATGAGCAGTTCTTC.

V usage is TRBV7-3 and J usage is TRBJ1-1; TRBD1 agrees at 9 bases. The CDR3 length is 16 residues. CDR1 and CDR2 from the germline V gene are SGHTA and FQGTGA. The junction had 9 bases not matched to a gene; V was cut back by 5 bases and J by 2 bases. Here the CDR3 DNA reads TGTGCCAGCAGCCCTAGGCGGACAGGGGATAACACTGAAGCTTTCTTT. Its translation is CASSPRRTGDNTEAFF.

V usage is TRBV2 and J usage is TRBJ1-4; 10 nucleotides align to TRBD1. V dropped 8 bases and J dropped 8; count of bases not matched to a gene: 5. The germline CDR1 and CDR2 sequences are SNHLY and FYNNEI. The CDR3 totals 13 residues. The CDR3 loop is CASDRTGGEKLFF. The CDR3 nucleotides read TGTGCCAGCGATAGGACAGGGGGAGAAAAACTGTTTTTT.

The chain has TRBV27 and TRBJ2-3; D may be TRBD2 (6 bases). V dropped 5 bases and J dropped 6 bases, with 18 bases sitting between them. Germline values: CDR1 MNHEY, CDR2 SMNVEV (reference sequence). There are 15 residues in the CDR3. In DNA form, the CDR3 reads TGTGCCAGCAGTCTTTCGCGGCGGAGGGTGGATACGCAGTATTTT. Its translation: CASSLSRRRVDTQYF.

CDR3 nucleotides: TGCAGCGTTGAAGCTGCCGGGACAGGGCGGGTTCATGGCTACACCTTC. Translated: CSVEAAGTGRVHGYTF. The chain couples TRBV29-1 to TRBJ1-2; 9 nucleotides match TRBD1. Germline loops: CDR1 SQVTM, CDR2 ANQGSEA. This CDR3 spans 16 amino acids. Trimming took 1 base from V and 6 from J; bases not matched to a gene: 12.

The chain has TRBV27 and TRBJ2-7; 7 nucleotides match TRBD1. The germline CDR1 and CDR2 sequences are MNHEY and SMNVEV (reference sequence). After removal of 3 bases from V and 2 bases from J, the junction contained 7 bases not matched to a gene. The CDR3 runs 15 residues. The DNA for the CDR3 is TGTGCCAGCAGTTTCGACAGGGCAAATCCCTACGAGCAGTACTTC. Encoded protein: CASSFDRANPYEQYF.

CDR3 sequence: CASARGYQETQYF. The CDR3 coding sequence is TGTGCCTCAGCGCGGGGGTACCAAGAGACCCAGTACTTC. V usage is TRBV7-3 and J usage is TRBJ2-5; 7 bases are shared with TRBD2. Germline V gives CDR1 SGHTA, CDR2 FQGTGA. CDR3 length equals 13 residues. The junction had 6 bases not matched to a gene; V was cut back by 11 bases and J by 0 bases.

This clone was picked up many times. The V call is TRBV18, the J call TRBJ1-2; 8 positions match TRBD1. Germline V gene sequence: CDR1 KGHSH, CDR2 LQKENI. J lost 8 bases, V lost 4 bases, and 12 bases had no gene match. The CDR3 runs to 15 residues. CDR3 nucleotide sequence: TGTGCCAGCTCACTGGAGTCTGGACAGGGCGGCGGCTACACCTTC. Encoded protein: CASSLESGQGGGYTF.

The V and J genes are TRBV12-3 or TRBV12-4 and TRBJ1-2; 8 bases align to TRBD1. Trimming at V came to 7 bases and at J to 7 bases, leaving 5 bases not matched to a gene. The CDR3 is 12 amino acids. DNA for the CDR3: TGTGCCAGCACTAAACAGGGGGGTGGCTACACCTTC. Residues: CASTKQGGGYTF.

This clone was seen a few times. The chain joins TRBV3-1 (or the pseudogene TRBV3-2) to TRBJ2-5, with 8 bases lining up with TRBD2. Germline values: CDR1 LGHDT, CDR2 YNNKEL (reference sequence). The J segment lost 5 bases and the V segment lost 2 bases, leaving 10 bases of the junction unmatched. This CDR3 has 16 residues. The CDR3 DNA reads TGTGCCAGCAGCCAACGGACTAGCTACCAAGGGGAGACCCAGTACTTC. Protein sequence: CASSQRTSYQGETQYF.

This chain links TRBV25-1 with TRBJ1-1; D gene ambiguous. The CDR3 loop spans 13 amino acids. Trimming took off 4 bases at V and 4 bases at J, with 10 bases between the two ends. Germline V gives CDR1 MGHDK, CDR2 SYGVNS. CDR3 DNA: TGTGCCAGCAGTGTACTCGATTCCACTGAAGCTTTCTTT. The encoded protein is CASSVLDSTEAFF.

The genes are TRBV12-3 or TRBV12-4 and TRBJ2-1; no clear D. CDR3 length: 12 residues. V shed 4 bases and J shed 8 bases, with 9 bases lying between them. In DNA form, the CDR3 reads TGTGCCAGCAGTTATCTCGAGGATGAGCAGTTCTTC. Amino acids: CASSYLEDEQFF.

The chain joins TRBV11-2 to TRBJ1-1; no clear D. This CDR3 region has 17 residues. Trimming shortened V by 6 bases and J by 5 bases, and 25 bases separated the two germline ends. The germline gives CDR1 SGHAT, CDR2 FQNNGV. In nucleotides, the CDR3 is TGTGCCAGCAGGCCCACGGGATACAGAGCGCCGGAGACTGAAGCTTTCTTT. Translation: CASRPTGYRAPETEAFF.

J is TRBJ2-2 and V is TRBV18; a weak D match, TRBD2 (6 bases). The CDR3 has 16 residues. Germline loops: CDR1 KGHSH, CDR2 LQKENI. V shed 4 bases and J shed 7 bases, with 19 bases lying between them. The CDR3 DNA reads as TGTGCCAGCTCACTGATCCCGGGAGCCTCGGTCGGGGAGCTGTTTTTT. Amino acid sequence: CASSLIPGASVGELFF.

V is TRBV9 and J is TRBJ1-6, with D maybe TRBD1 (6 bases). This CDR3 has 14 amino acids. Germline CDR1 and CDR2: SGDLS and YYNGEE. Trimming took off 0 bases at V and 5 bases at J, with 6 bases between the two ends. The CDR3 nucleotides are TGTGCCAGCAGCGTAGGGACAGATAATTCACCCCTCCACTTT. This gives the protein CASSVGTDNSPLHF.

This clone was observed a handful of times. V usage is TRBV9 and J usage is TRBJ2-1, with D tentatively TRBD1 (5 bases). V shed 3 bases and J shed 5 bases, with 18 bases lying between them. Germline CDR1 SGDLS, CDR2 YYNGEE. The CDR3 runs to 16 residues. The CDR3 protein is CASSATQGSRDNEQFF. The CDR3 DNA reads as TGTGCCAGCAGCGCGACCCAGGGATCTAGAGACAATGAGCAGTTCTTC.

V usage is TRBV2 and J usage is TRBJ2-4, with D uncertain. The CDR3 has 16 amino acids. CDR1 is SNHLY, CDR2 FYNNEI, per germline. V lost 0 bases to trimming and J lost 2 bases, with 11 bases between them. The CDR3 loop is CASSEAPGLPKNIQYF. The DNA for the CDR3 is TGTGCCAGCAGTGAAGCGCCAGGTCTACCCAAAAACATTCAGTACTTC.

The rearrangement joins TRBV6-5 to TRBJ1-2; 9 nucleotides align to TRBD1. V trimming: 6 bases; J trimming: 8 bases; junction bases outside the gene matches: 13. The CDR3 loop spans 15 amino acids. The germline V gene encodes CDR1 MNHEY and CDR2 SVGAGI. CDR3 region: CASRPPGTGMGGYTF. Written as DNA, the CDR3 is TGTGCCAGCAGGCCTCCCGGGACAGGGATGGGGGGCTACACCTTC.

The chain joins TRBV18 to TRBJ1-1; 7 bases map to TRBD1. V shed 6 bases, J shed 5 bases, and the junction held 9 bases outside the gene matches. CDR1 KGHSH and CDR2 LQKENI come from the germline V gene. The CDR3 is made up of 14 amino acids. The CDR3 bases are TGTGCCAGCTCTAAGGGGGCAGGGTCGACTGAAGCTTTCTTT. It translates to CASSKGAGSTEAFF.

V usage is TRBV9 and J usage is TRBJ2-7; D perhaps matches TRBD1 (6 bases). The V end lost 1 base, the J end lost 4 bases, and 15 bases lay between the germline ends. The germline V gene has CDR1 SGDLS and CDR2 YYNGEE. The CDR3 length is 15 residues. The CDR3 loop reads CASSVQTPDRYEQYF. In nucleotides, the CDR3 is TGTGCCAGCAGCGTACAGACCCCTGACAGGTACGAGCAGTACTTC. The full variable domain, with the rest looked up from reference TRBV9 and TRBJ2-7, is DSGVTQTPKHLITATGQRVTLRCSPRSGDLSVYWYQQSLDQGLQFLIQYYNGEERAKGNILERFSAQQFPDLHSELNLSSLELGDSALYFCASSVQTPDRYEQYFGPGTRLTVT.

The chain couples TRBV18 to TRBJ2-1, with D perhaps TRBD2 (5 bases). CDR1 is KGHSH, CDR2 LQKENI, per germline. CDR3 length: 15 residues. V was clipped by 6 bases and J by 1 base, with 13 bases between them. CDR3 DNA: TGTGCCAGCTCCCCGCTCGGGGTGTCCTACAATGAGCAGTTCTTC. Residues: CASSPLGVSYNEQFF.